Sequencing of this T cell receptor (beta chain) was carried out in a study of metastatic and nonmetastatic thyroid tumors. This clone was seen more than once but under ten times. Its matching antigen is unknown. Prior to thyroid surgery, none of the patients had received any treatment. This CDR3 has 10 residues. The germline V gene encodes CDR1 MNHEY and CDR2 SVGAGI. The V and J ends lost 6 bases and 6 bases respectively, with 5 bases between them. Study results and caveats: Benign nodules reportedly had significantly lower TCR beta diversity than malignant thyroid tumors in blood and tumor.

TCRdb used MiXCR to call clones anew from the PCR reads. The repertoire consists of about 4,500 clones, with 25% to 30% occurring once and the leading ten covering 15% to 20%. The sample consisted of adjacent normal tissue. The sequence was collected from a male donor with papillary thyroid cancer or a benign thyroid nodule (not recorded which). Some clones in this sample may be carry-over from other donors' samples. The chain has TRBV6-5 and TRBJ1-2; no firm D call. CDR3 in DNA: TGTGCCAGCAGAGATGATGGCTACACCTTC. The encoded protein is CASRDDGYTF.